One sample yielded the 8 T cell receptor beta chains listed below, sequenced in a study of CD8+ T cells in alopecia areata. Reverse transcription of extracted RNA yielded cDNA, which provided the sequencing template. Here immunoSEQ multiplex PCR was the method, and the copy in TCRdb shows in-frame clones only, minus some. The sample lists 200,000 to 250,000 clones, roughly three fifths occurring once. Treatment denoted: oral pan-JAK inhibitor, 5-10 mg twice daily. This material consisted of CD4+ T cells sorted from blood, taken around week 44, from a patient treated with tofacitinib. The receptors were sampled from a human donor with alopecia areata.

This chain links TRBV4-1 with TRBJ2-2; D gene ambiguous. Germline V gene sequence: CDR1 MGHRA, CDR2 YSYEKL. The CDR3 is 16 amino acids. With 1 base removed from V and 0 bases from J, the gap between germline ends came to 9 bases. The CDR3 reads CASSQATVSNTGELFF. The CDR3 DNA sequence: TGCGCCAGCAGCCAAGCAACAGTTTCGAACACCGGGGAGCTGTTTTTT.

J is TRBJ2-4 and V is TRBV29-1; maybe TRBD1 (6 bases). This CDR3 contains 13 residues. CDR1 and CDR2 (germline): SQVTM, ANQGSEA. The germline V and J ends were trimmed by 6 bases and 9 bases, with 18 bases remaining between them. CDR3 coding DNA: TGCAGCGTCGGGGACCTCCAAGGGGGCATTCAGTACTTC. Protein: CSVGDLQGGIQYF.

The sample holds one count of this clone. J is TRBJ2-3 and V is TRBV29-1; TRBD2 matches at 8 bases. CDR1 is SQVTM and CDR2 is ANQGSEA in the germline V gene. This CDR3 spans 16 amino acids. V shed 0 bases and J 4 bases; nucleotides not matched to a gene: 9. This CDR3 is CSVEDTPGLAADTQYF. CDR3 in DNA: TGCAGCGTTGAAGATACCCCCGGACTAGCAGCAGATACGCAGTATTTT.

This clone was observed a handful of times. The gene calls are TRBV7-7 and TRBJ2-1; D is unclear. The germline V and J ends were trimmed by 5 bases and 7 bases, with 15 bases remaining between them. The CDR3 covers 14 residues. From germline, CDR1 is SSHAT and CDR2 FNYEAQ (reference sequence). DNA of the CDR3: TGTGCCAGCAGCCTAGGGATTAGTAGTAATGAGCAGTTCTTC. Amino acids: CASSLGISSNEQFF.

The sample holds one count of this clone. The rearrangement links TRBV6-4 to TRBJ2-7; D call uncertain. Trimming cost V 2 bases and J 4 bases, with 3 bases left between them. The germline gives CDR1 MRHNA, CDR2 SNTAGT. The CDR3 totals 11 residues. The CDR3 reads CASSDRYEQYF. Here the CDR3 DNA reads TGTGCCAGCAGTGACCGGTACGAGCAGTACTTC.

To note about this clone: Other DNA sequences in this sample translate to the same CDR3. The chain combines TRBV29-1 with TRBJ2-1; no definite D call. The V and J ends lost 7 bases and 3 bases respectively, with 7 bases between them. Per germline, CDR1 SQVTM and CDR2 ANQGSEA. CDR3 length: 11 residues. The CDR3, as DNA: TGCAGCGACTCCATCTACAATGAGCAGTTCTTC. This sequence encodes CSDSIYNEQFF.

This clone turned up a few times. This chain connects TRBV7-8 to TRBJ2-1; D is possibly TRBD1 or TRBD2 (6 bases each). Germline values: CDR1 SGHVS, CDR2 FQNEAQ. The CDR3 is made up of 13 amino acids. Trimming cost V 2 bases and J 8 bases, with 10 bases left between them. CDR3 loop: CASSLSRGDEQFF. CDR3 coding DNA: TGTGCCAGCAGCTTAAGTAGGGGGGATGAGCAGTTCTTC. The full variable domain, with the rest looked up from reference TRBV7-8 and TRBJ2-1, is GAGVSQSPRYKVAKRGQDVALRCDPISGHVSLFWYQQALGQGPEFLTYFQNEAQLDKSGLPSDRFFAERPEGSVSTLKIQRTQQEDSAVYLCASSLSRGDEQFFGPGTRLTVL.

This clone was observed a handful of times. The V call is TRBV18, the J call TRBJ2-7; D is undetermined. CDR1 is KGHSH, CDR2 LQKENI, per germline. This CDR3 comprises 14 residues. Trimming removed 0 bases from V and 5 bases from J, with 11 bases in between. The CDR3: CASSPPNSKDEQYF. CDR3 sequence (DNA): TGTGCCAGCTCACCACCGAACAGTAAAGACGAGCAGTACTTC.